This TCR beta chain was documented in a study of monozygotic twins with inflammatory bowel disease. The draw for each donor consisted of a single 2.5 ml blood sample. The study subjected TCRalpha and TCRbeta cDNA to two nested PCRs of approximately 16 and 10 cycles. With the 5' RACE reads reprocessed, TCRdb shows one record per CDR3 protein and no DNA. The table lists a few hundred thousand distinct CDR3 sequences. The germline gives CDR1 SEHNR, CDR2 FQNEAQ (reference sequence). The CDR3 runs 11 residues. A word on this clonotype: The antigen remains unidentified.

Whole-study findings and limits: For repertoire similarity, concordant twins did not differ from discordant twins, possibly because power was limited.

The receptor's source is a human donor with ulcerative colitis or Crohn's disease, or a healthy co-twin of an affected twin (not recorded which). The rearrangement links TRBV7-9 to TRBJ2-1. Sequencing input: blood. CDR3 region: CASSLLNEQFF.